A selection of T cell receptor beta chains follows, all from one sample in a study of T cells expressing NK-cell markers. TCRdb re-called the 5' RACE reads and catalogs CDR3 proteins one per entry, DNA excluded. This table lists roughly 390,000 distinct CDR3 sequences. The sequencing sample was made of blood T cells: a sorted CD56 or NKG2C T cell subset, CD4+ or CD8+ T cells, or bulk PBMC T cells (not recorded which). Receptor source: a man between 18 and 69 years old in good health. Both conserved end residues are part of each CDR3. The order of the fields is CDR3 protein, J gene, V gene.

CDR3 protein: CASTTPGRTGELFF
J gene: TRBJ2-2
V gene: TRBV6-2/TRBV6-3

CDR3 protein: CSVPGQGLYEQYF
J gene: TRBJ2-7
V gene: TRBV29-1

CDR3 protein: CASSLEAAEKLFF
J gene: TRBJ1-4
V gene: TRBV7-6

CDR3 protein: CASSGGLAGGPPTGEQFF
J gene: TRBJ2-1
V gene: TRBV11-2

CDR3 protein: CASSRRGTAYTGELFF
J gene: TRBJ2-2
V gene: TRBV12-3/TRBV12-4

CDR3 protein: CSAPGTIRETQYF
J gene: TRBJ2-5
V gene: TRBV20-1

CDR3 protein: CASSDHPYEQYF
J gene: TRBJ2-7
V gene: TRBV6-1

CDR3 protein: CASRRSGGSNTGELFF
J gene: TRBJ2-2
V gene: TRBV6-1

CDR3 protein: CSARDGASTEAFF
J gene: TRBJ1-1
V gene: TRBV20-1

CDR3 protein: CATKQGPNSPLHF
J gene: TRBJ1-6
V gene: TRBV6-1

CDR3 protein: CASSAGTGKSYEQYF
J gene: TRBJ2-7
V gene: TRBV5-8

CDR3 protein: CSVAGTENTEAFF
J gene: TRBJ1-1
V gene: TRBV29-1

CDR3 protein: CSVLGTGKSTDTQYF
J gene: TRBJ2-3
V gene: TRBV29-1

CDR3 protein: CASSPPVTGDPNEKLFF
J gene: TRBJ1-4
V gene: TRBV5-1

CDR3 protein: CASSLEPGMVETQYF
J gene: TRBJ2-5
V gene: TRBV5-1

CDR3 protein: CASSGIYEGASYEQYF
J gene: TRBJ2-7
V gene: TRBV6-1

CDR3 protein: CATGGVWVGTQYF
J gene: TRBJ2-3
V gene: TRBV15

CDR3 protein: CASSLGVREQYF
J gene: TRBJ2-7
V gene: TRBV7-2

CDR3 protein: CSARVPRAETQYF
J gene: TRBJ2-5
V gene: TRBV20-1

CDR3 protein: CASSKGRENYGYTF
J gene: TRBJ1-2
V gene: TRBV11-2

CDR3 protein: CASSIAPTGSKNIQYF
J gene: TRBJ2-4
V gene: TRBV19

CDR3 protein: CASSLSDREGTEAFF
J gene: TRBJ1-1
V gene: TRBV27

CDR3 protein: CASSSNRGSYAEAFF
J gene: TRBJ1-1
V gene: TRBV7-9

CDR3 protein: CASSPRQGSGYGYTF
J gene: TRBJ1-2
V gene: TRBV7-6

CDR3 protein: CASSWRGGPETQYF
J gene: TRBJ2-5
V gene: TRBV6-1

CDR3 protein: CASSPSPRGGEQFF
J gene: TRBJ2-1
V gene: TRBV2

CDR3 protein: CASSLRQSPDNEQFF
J gene: TRBJ2-1
V gene: TRBV12-3/TRBV12-4

CDR3 protein: CAAPPSETQYF
J gene: TRBJ2-5
V gene: TRBV3-1

CDR3 protein: CASSLVRGDEDTQYF
J gene: TRBJ2-3
V gene: TRBV6-5

CDR3 protein: CASSHPPGTGSYEQYF
J gene: TRBJ2-7
V gene: TRBV4-2

CDR3 protein: CSARNLVAGELFF
J gene: TRBJ2-2
V gene: TRBV20-1

CDR3 protein: CASSTVRAGGRQPQHF
J gene: TRBJ1-5
V gene: TRBV7-8

CDR3 protein: CASSLVGQRYYEQYF
J gene: TRBJ2-7
V gene: TRBV12-3/TRBV12-4

CDR3 protein: CASSQGQGAPGANVLTF
J gene: TRBJ2-6
V gene: TRBV6-5

CDR3 protein: CASSLAVAAGQETQYF
J gene: TRBJ2-5
V gene: TRBV7-2

CDR3 protein: CASSFTGYEQYF
J gene: TRBJ2-7
V gene: TRBV7-2

CDR3 protein: CASSLIAGGTDTQYF
J gene: TRBJ2-3
V gene: TRBV11-2

CDR3 protein: CASSLGLAGALSSYNEQFF
J gene: TRBJ2-1
V gene: TRBV18

CDR3 protein: CSAPDRGRSGSNQPQHF
J gene: TRBJ1-5
V gene: TRBV20-1

CDR3 protein: CASSLSSQPQHF
J gene: TRBJ1-5
V gene: TRBV7-9

CDR3 protein: CASSGTGEDFYGYTF
J gene: TRBJ1-2
V gene: TRBV4-2

CDR3 protein: CSAASGTGFSYEQYF
J gene: TRBJ2-7
V gene: TRBV20-1